The 15 T cell receptor beta chains reported below all come from one sample, sequenced in a study of read filtering for tumor transcriptome and immune sequencing. This library used roughly 370 ng RNA and molecular barcoded adaptors spanning alpha/delta and beta/gamma chains. TCRdb redid the calling of the reads with MiXCR, one entry per CDR3 protein. The sample lists tens of thousands of distinct CDR3 sequences, about a fifth occurring once. Sequencing input: a population of CD138-negative cells sorted from bone marrow. Receptors originate from a donor at least 40 years old with multiple myeloma.

This clonotype was detected ten times or more. The chain recombines TRBV20-1 with TRBJ2-1; 13 nucleotides match TRBD2. V dropped 2 bases and J dropped 5; count of bases not matched to a gene: 12. The CDR3 consists of 18 residues. Per the germline V gene, CDR1 is DFQATT and CDR2 is SNEGSKA (reference sequence). CDR3 residues: CSARSVTSGGAEDNEQFF. CDR3 coding DNA: TGCAGTGCTAGATCCGTAACTAGCGGGGGGGCCGAGGACAATGAGCAGTTCTTC.

This clonotype was counted many times. In this CDR3 the conserved last residue, phenylalanine or tryptophan, is missing, so a read error is likely. The genes are TRBV11-2 and TRBJ1-1; D perhaps matches TRBD1 (6 bases). CDR1 is SGHAT and CDR2 is FQNNGV in the germline V gene. This CDR3 is built from 16 residues. The V and J ends lost 3 bases and 5 bases respectively, with 19 bases between them. The CDR3 loop is CASSLGGGKGGTEAFL. The CDR3 DNA is TGTGCCAGCAGCTTGGGAGGTGGCAAAGGGGGGACTGAAGCTTTCTTA.

This clonotype was observed many times. The CDR3 sequence: CSAGSWDTQYF. In DNA form, the CDR3 reads TGCAGCGCCGGGTCGTGGGATACGCAGTATTTT. The genes are TRBV29-1 and TRBJ2-3; the D is unclear. The CDR3 has 11 residues. The V and J ends lost 7 bases and 6 bases respectively, with 11 bases between them. Germline V gene data show CDR1 as SQVTM and CDR2 as ANQGSEA.

This clonotype has at least ten counts. The rearrangement links TRBV27 to TRBJ1-2; 11 bases fit TRBD1. Germline V gives CDR1 MNHEY, CDR2 SMNVEV (reference sequence). The CDR3 runs to 15 residues. The junction had 10 bases not matched to a gene; V was cut back by 6 bases and J by 7 bases. The CDR3 nucleotides are TGTGCCAGCAGCCGGGACAGGGGGTTGTTGCGTGGCTACACCTTC. Translation gives CASSRDRGLLRGYTF.

In this sample, this clonotype turned up many times. This chain connects TRBV12-3 or TRBV12-4 to TRBJ1-4; weak D call: TRBD1 (6 bases). This CDR3 is 14 amino acids long. Trimming stripped 5 bases from V and 4 bases from J, with 11 bases between. The CDR3 region has the DNA TGTGCCAGCAGTGTGAGGGGGGGTAATGAAAAACTGTTTTTT. Its translation: CASSVRGGNEKLFF.

This clonotype was found many times. The CDR3 DNA follows: TGCGCCAGCAGCGGACAGGGGGGAACCTACGAGCAGTACTTC. The encoded protein is CASSGQGGTYEQYF. The V gene is TRBV5-1, the J gene TRBJ2-7; the match to TRBD1 covers 10 bases. This CDR3 comprises 14 residues. Germline trimming cut 4 bases from V and 2 bases from J; bases unmatched to any gene: 3. Per germline, CDR1 SGHRS and CDR2 YFSETQ.

The table lists this clonotype with many counts. This sequence joins TRBV9 and TRBJ2-3, with TRBD1 identical over 7 bases. Looked up from germline, CDR1 is SGDLS and CDR2 is YYNGEE. V trimming: 3 bases; J trimming: 4 bases; junction bases outside the gene matches: 8. This CDR3 has 15 amino acids. The CDR3 sequence: CASSARQGVSDTQYF. The CDR3 DNA reads as TGTGCCAGCAGCGCGAGACAGGGAGTGTCAGATACGCAGTATTTT.

V and J are TRBV7-8 and TRBJ1-1; TRBD1 matches at 9 bases. Germline trimming cut 7 bases from V and 8 bases from J; bases unmatched to any gene: 11. Germline values: CDR1 SGHVS, CDR2 FQNEAQ. This CDR3 is built from 14 residues. The CDR3 DNA sequence: TGTGCCAGCACCGGAATACAGGGGGCCGGGGAAGCTTTCTTT. Residues: CASTGIQGAGEAFF. Using reference TRBV7-8 and TRBJ1-1 for the parts outside the CDR3, the full variable domain is GAGVSQSPRYKVAKRGQDVALRCDPISGHVSLFWYQQALGQGPEFLTYFQNEAQLDKSGLPSDRFFAERPEGSVSTLKIQRTQQEDSAVYLCASTGIQGAGEAFFGQGTRLTVV.

In this sample, this clonotype turned up many times. This chain links TRBV14 with TRBJ1-5; D unresolved. Trimming stripped 10 bases from V and 7 bases from J, with 5 bases between. Germline CDR1 SGHDN, CDR2 FVKESK. This CDR3 has 9 amino acids. The CDR3 protein is CAKRQPQHF. The CDR3 DNA reads TGTGCCAAGCGGCAGCCCCAGCATTTT.

Ten or more counts support this clonotype. In DNA, the CDR3 is TGTGCCAGCAGCTTAGCGGGGGGTACAAGGCCAAATCAGCCCCAGCATTTT. Translated: CASSLAGGTRPNQPQHF. The chain recombines TRBV7-2 with TRBJ1-5, with D possibly being TRBD1 (5 bases). CDR3 length: 17 residues. V was cut by 0 bases and J by 4 bases, with 16 bases left in between. Germline CDR1 SGHTA, CDR2 FQGNSA.

This clonotype has at least ten counts. CDR3 in amino acids: CASSWGGGLNNEQFF. DNA for the CDR3: TGCGCCAGCAGCTGGGGCGGAGGTCTGAACAATGAGCAGTTCTTC. This chain uses TRBV5-1 with TRBJ2-1, with D tentatively TRBD1 or TRBD2 (5 bases each). Germline values: CDR1 SGHRS, CDR2 YFSETQ. Trimming cost V 3 bases and J 5 bases, with 15 bases left between them. The CDR3 runs 15 residues.

This clonotype was picked up many times. This chain uses TRBV7-8 with TRBJ2-7; 14 bases match TRBD2. CDR1 is SGHVS, CDR2 FQNEAQ, per germline. Germline trimming cut 5 bases from V and 6 bases from J; bases unmatched to any gene: 12. The CDR3 covers 17 residues. CDR3 DNA sequence: TGTGCCAGCAGCGAGGGACTAGCGGGAGCGAAATCTAGCGAGCAGTACTTC. This sequence encodes CASSEGLAGAKSSEQYF.

In this sample, this clonotype turned up many times. This chain uses TRBV5-1 with TRBJ2-2; a possible D gene is TRBD1 (6 bases). Between the trimmed V and J ends, which lost 4 bases and 3 bases, there was a span of 13 bases. The CDR3 length is 15 residues. CDR1 SGHRS and CDR2 YFSETQ come from the germline V gene. This CDR3 reads CASSPQGSDTGELFF. In DNA form, the CDR3 reads TGCGCCAGCAGCCCGCAGGGGTCGGACACCGGGGAGCTGTTTTTT. The full variable domain, rest sourced from reference TRBV5-1 and TRBJ2-2, is KAGVTQTPRYLIKTRGQQVTLSCSPISGHRSVSWYQQTPGQGLQFLFEYFSETQRNKGNFPGRFSGRQFSNSRSEMNVSTLELGDSALYLCASSPQGSDTGELFFGEGSRLTVL.

In the case of this clonotype: A much more abundant neighbour one base away suggests this may be a read error. J is TRBJ2-7 and V is TRBV15; 7 bases are shared with TRBD2. CDR1 and CDR2 (germline): LNHNV, YYDKDF (reference sequence). The CDR3 covers 15 residues. V trimming: 5 bases; J trimming: 6 bases; junction bases outside the gene matches: 13. This chain's CDR3 is CATSGSDLGGSEQYF. DNA of the CDR3: TGTGCCACCAGCGGATCCGACCTCGGGGGGAGCGAGCAGTACTTC. Combining the CDR3 with reference TRBV15 and TRBJ2-7 gives the whole variable domain DAMVIQNPRYQVTQFGKPVTLSCSQTLNHNVMYWYQQKSSQAPKLLFHYYDKDFNNEADTPDNFQSRRPNTSFCFLDIRSPGLGDTAMYLCATSGSDLGGSEQYFGPGTRLTVT.

This clonotype was observed many times. The V and J genes are TRBV10-3 and TRBJ2-5; 10 bases agree with TRBD2. From germline, CDR1 is ENHRY and CDR2 SYGVKD. CDR3 length: 14 residues. V lost 2 bases to trimming and J lost 6 bases; unmatched junction nucleotides: 3. DNA of the CDR3: TGTGCCATCAGTGAGGGACTAGCGGCTAAGACCCAGTACTTC. Its translation: CAISEGLAAKTQYF.